This T cell receptor (beta chain) was identified during a study of PD-1 blockade in classical Hodgkin lymphoma. Findings of the study overall: Differences between repertoires have undefined causes, possibly disease activity or prior therapy. By C4D1, diversity of CD4+ TCRs had risen significantly, whereas that of CD8+ TCRs had not. Nivolumab initiation under 1 year post-ASCT meant exclusion. Complete responders matched newly diagnosed patients in baseline diversity.

Every one of the patients relapsed after autologous stem cell transplantation (brentuximab vedotin exposure was variable). This clone was observed a handful of times. Its antigen is not known. Assay used: immunoSEQ multiplex PCR; TCRdb lists only in-frame clones, some missing. The sample includes about 46,000 clones, about three quarters of them seen just once. This CDR3 spans 15 amino acids. Germline values: CDR1 MNHNS, CDR2 SASEGT. V was pared by 0 bases and J by 0 bases, with 6 bases between. The receptor comes from a human donor with classical Hodgkin lymphoma. Source: peripheral blood mononuclear cells (PBMCs), taken before the second cycle of nivolumab. The V and J genes are TRBV6-1 and TRBJ1-3, with unresolved D. CDR3 protein: CASSEARISGNTIYF. The CDR3 bases are TGTGCCAGCAGTGAAGCTCGGATCTCTGGAAACACCATATATTTT.